Below, 14 T cell receptor beta chains from the same sample are listed, as sequenced in a study of T cell responses to AZD1222 COVID-19 vaccine. Sequenced by immunoSEQ multiplex PCR; TCRdb stores in-frame clones only, minus some. The sample lists 50,000 or so clones, 80% to 90% occurring once. Specimen: peripheral blood, collected on day 0 of AZD1222 vaccination. These receptors were collected from an adult in good health.

J is TRBJ1-1 and V is TRBV5-1; maybe TRBD1 (6 bases). Per germline, CDR1 SGHRS and CDR2 YFSETQ. This CDR3 has 15 amino acids. V was pared by 2 bases and J by 1 base, with 12 bases between. The DNA for the CDR3 is TGCGCCAGCAGCTTACAACAGGGTAGGAACACTGAAGCTTTCTTT. It specifies CASSLQQGRNTEAFF.

The chain uses TRBV14 and TRBJ1-2; possibly TRBD1 for D (5 bases). The V gene lost 1 base and the J gene lost 1 base, with 13 bases spanning the gap. The V gene's germline CDR1 is SGHDN and CDR2 FVKESK. This CDR3 region has 16 residues. In DNA, the CDR3 is TGTGCCAGCAGCCAAGGGATAGGAGGGGTTAACTATGGCTACACCTTC. It is translated as CASSQGIGGVNYGYTF.

The chain is built from TRBV5-3 and TRBJ1-5; D is uncertain. TRBV5-3 is treated as an ORF (open reading frame) with a function not yet certain. Trimming took off 3 bases at V and 8 bases at J, with 15 bases between the two ends. There are 14 residues in the CDR3. The CDR3 is CARSCRPRWEPQHF. DNA for the CDR3: TGTGCCAGAAGCTGTCGCCCGAGATGGGAGCCCCAGCATTTT.

This clone was seen once. The J gene is TRBJ2-1, the V gene TRBV9, with 11 bases lining up with TRBD2. Germline V gene sequence: CDR1 SGDLS, CDR2 YYNGEE. Germline trimming cut 3 bases from V and 6 bases from J; bases unmatched to any gene: 5. The CDR3 length is 15 residues. In nucleotides, the CDR3 is TGTGCCAGCAGCGCTACTAGCGGGAGTTTCAATGAGCAGTTCTTC. Residues: CASSATSGSFNEQFF.

CDR3 loop: CASSPGSRGSYTF. In nucleotides, the CDR3 is TGTGCCAGCTCACCAGGGAGTAGGGGAAGCTACACCTTC. The V gene is TRBV18, the J gene TRBJ1-2; perhaps TRBD1 as D (5 bases). CDR1 is KGHSH and CDR2 is LQKENI in the germline V gene. The CDR3 runs 13 residues. V lost 2 bases to trimming and J lost 9 bases, with 13 bases between them.

V is TRBV13 and J is TRBJ2-7, with 7 bases lining up with TRBD2. This CDR3 comprises 15 residues. Germline V CDR1 and CDR2: PRHDT, FYEKMQ (reference sequence). Trimming cost V 5 bases and J 7 bases; bases outside gene matches: 14. The chain's CDR3 is CASSPDGGGSREQYF. The CDR3 nucleotides read TGTGCCAGCAGCCCAGACGGGGGAGGGTCTCGGGAGCAGTACTTC.

The chain links TRBV2 to TRBJ1-5; possibly TRBD1 for D (5 bases). Germline values: CDR1 SNHLY, CDR2 FYNNEI. The CDR3 consists of 15 residues. Between the trimmed V and J ends, which lost 3 bases and 9 bases, there was a span of 18 bases. This chain's CDR3 is CASSDGGGTLGPQHF. As DNA, the CDR3 is TGTGCCAGCAGTGACGGGGGAGGGACCTTAGGGCCCCAGCATTTT. The whole variable domain, remainder taken from reference TRBV2 and TRBJ1-5, is EPEVTQTPSHQVTQMGQEVILRCVPISNHLYFYWYRQILGQKVEFLVSFYNNEISEKSEIFDDQFSVERPDGSNFTLKIRSTKLEDSAMYFCASSDGGGTLGPQHFGDGTRLSIL.

V usage is TRBV5-1 and J usage is TRBJ1-1; tentative D call: TRBD1 (5 bases). The CDR3 loop spans 16 amino acids. With 1 base removed from V and 0 bases from J, the gap between germline ends came to 13 bases. Germline CDR1 is SGHRS and CDR2 is YFSETQ. The CDR3 sequence: CASSLSAGRLNTEAFF. The CDR3 bases are TGCGCCAGCAGCTTGTCGGCAGGGCGCTTGAACACTGAAGCTTTCTTT.

The V gene is TRBV19, the J gene TRBJ2-3, with TRBD1 identical over 9 bases. This CDR3 is built from 13 residues. Germline CDR1 is LNHDA and CDR2 is SQIVND (reference sequence). V lost 8 bases to trimming and J lost 4 bases; unmatched junction nucleotides: 4. The CDR3 loop is CASGTGFPDTQYF. Written as DNA, the CDR3 is TGTGCCAGTGGGACAGGGTTCCCAGATACGCAGTATTTT.

V gene TRBV30 combines with J gene TRBJ2-1; D call uncertain. This CDR3 is 12 amino acids long. V lost 3 bases, J lost 10 bases, and 13 bases lay in between. Germline lookup yields CDR1 GTSNPN and CDR2 SVGIG (reference sequence). As DNA, the CDR3 is TGTGCCTGGAGATTAGGCAGCTTAGAGCAGTTCTTC. Protein sequence: CAWRLGSLEQFF.

This rearrangement joins TRBV3-1 (or the pseudogene TRBV3-2) to TRBJ1-2, with D possibly TRBD1 on 5 matching bases. The CDR3 has 14 amino acids. The V end was cut by 2 bases, the J end by 8 bases, with 15 bases between. CDR1 LGHDT and CDR2 YNNKEL come from the germline V gene (reference sequence). CDR3 sequence reads: CASSQNGRVSGYTF. Here the CDR3 DNA reads TGTGCCAGCAGCCAAAACGGCAGGGTTAGCGGCTACACCTTC.

The rearrangement uses TRBV5-1 and TRBJ2-3; D remains unclear. The germline V and J ends were trimmed by 0 bases and 6 bases, with 8 bases remaining between them. Germline CDR1 and CDR2: SGHRS and YFSETQ. This CDR3 contains 13 residues. The CDR3 sequence: CASSLAGSDTQYF. Here the CDR3 DNA reads TGCGCCAGCAGCTTGGCCGGGTCGGATACGCAGTATTTT.

The gene calls are TRBV4-1 and TRBJ1-2; no firm D call. The CDR3 is 15 amino acids. Germline CDR1 is MGHRA and CDR2 is YSYEKL. V lost 4 bases to trimming and J lost 2 bases, with 14 bases between them. The CDR3 sequence: CASSPTLGENYGYTF. The CDR3 DNA reads TGCGCCAGCAGCCCCACCTTGGGAGAGAACTATGGCTACACCTTC.

In this sample, this clone turned up once. The rearrangement joins TRBV25-1 to TRBJ2-3; D is unresolved. The CDR3 totals 14 residues. Deletions cut 4 bases from V and 0 bases from J, with 8 bases between. CDR1 and CDR2 from the germline V gene are MGHDK and SYGVNS. The CDR3 nucleotides are TGTGCCAGCAGTGGGTCCCCGAGCACAGATACGCAGTATTTT. Protein: CASSGSPSTDTQYF.